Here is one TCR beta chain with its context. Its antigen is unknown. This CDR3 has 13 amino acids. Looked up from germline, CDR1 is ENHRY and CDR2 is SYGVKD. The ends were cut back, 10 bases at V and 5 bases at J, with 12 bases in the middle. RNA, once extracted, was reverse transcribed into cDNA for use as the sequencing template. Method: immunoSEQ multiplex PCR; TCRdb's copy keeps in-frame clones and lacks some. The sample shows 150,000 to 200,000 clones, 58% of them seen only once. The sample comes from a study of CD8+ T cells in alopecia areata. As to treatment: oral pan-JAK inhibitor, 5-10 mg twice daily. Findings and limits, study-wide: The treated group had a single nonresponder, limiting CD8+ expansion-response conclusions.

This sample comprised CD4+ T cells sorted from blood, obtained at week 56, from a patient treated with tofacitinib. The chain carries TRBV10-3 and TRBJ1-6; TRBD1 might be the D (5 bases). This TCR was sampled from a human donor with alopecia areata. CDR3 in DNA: TGTGCCACCTCCGGGACGGATAATTCACCCCTCCACTTT. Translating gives CATSGTDNSPLHF.